The 8 T cell receptor beta chains below come from one sample, sequenced in a study of spatial heterogeneity in lung cancer. General observations from the study: Tumoral mutation counts were tracked by counts of expanded intratumoral alpha and beta TCRs.

The sample's time point: sample taken at primary tumor resection. TCRdb called the 5' RACE reads again in MiXCR, with one record for every CDR3 protein. This table holds 17,000 or so distinct CDR3 sequences, about 6% found once. These receptors' antigens are unknown. The sample here was lung tumor tissue, taken at surgery. The receptors were sampled from a female donor with early-stage non-small cell lung cancer.

The table lists this clonotype with many counts. V gene TRBV12-3 or TRBV12-4 combines with J gene TRBJ1-3; D is uncertain. The CDR3 is 15 amino acids. The ends were cut back, 7 bases at V and 1 base at J, with 14 bases in the middle. The CDR3 sequence: CASTDRGRSGNTIYF. The CDR3 DNA is TGTGCCAGCACCGACCGGGGAAGGTCTGGAAACACCATATATTTT.

This clonotype was counted many times. The chain couples TRBV4-3 to TRBJ2-7; 10 bases line up with TRBD2. This CDR3 contains 13 residues. Germline loops: CDR1 LGHNA, CDR2 YSLEER. With 2 bases clipped from V and 6 bases from J, the junction kept 1 base outside the gene matches. CDR3 sequence reads: CASSQLAGAEQYF. The CDR3 nucleotides read TGCGCCAGCAGCCAACTAGCGGGAGCCGAGCAGTACTTC.

This clonotype occurred many times. The chain employs TRBV28 and TRBJ2-4; TRBD2 matches at 11 bases. The V segment lost 2 bases and the J segment 6 bases; nucleotides outside the gene matches: 3. CDR1 and CDR2 (germline): MDHEN, SYDVKM. The CDR3 totals 15 residues. The CDR3 DNA reads TGTGCCAGCAGTTTACTAGCGGGAGGTTTAAACATTCAGTACTTC. Amino acids: CASSLLAGGLNIQYF.

This clonotype was detected many times. This chain joins TRBV11-2 and TRBJ1-1; D gene unclear. The germline gives CDR1 SGHAT, CDR2 FQNNGV. This CDR3 comprises 13 residues. Trimming took off 4 bases at V and 10 bases at J, with 16 bases between the two ends. The CDR3 loop reads CASSSLGPSGAFF. The CDR3 coding sequence is TGTGCCAGCAGCTCACTTGGACCTTCGGGAGCTTTCTTT.

This clonotype was counted ten times or more. This rearrangement joins TRBV28 to TRBJ2-7; TRBD1 is a possible D gene (6 bases). V gave up 3 bases and J gave up 6 bases, with 15 bases separating them. CDR1 and CDR2 (germline): MDHEN, SYDVKM. This CDR3 region has 14 residues. The CDR3 loop is CASSLLGARPEQYF. CDR3 nucleotide sequence: TGTGCCAGCAGTTTGTTGGGGGCGCGTCCCGAGCAGTACTTC. Full variable domain (remainder filled in from reference TRBV28 and TRBJ2-7): DVKVTQSSRYLVKRTGEKVFLECVQDMDHENMFWYRQDPGLGLRLIYFSYDVKMKEKGDIPEGYSVSREKKERFSLILESASTNQTSMYLCASSLLGARPEQYFGPGTRLTVT.

This clonotype has only a few counts. The genes are TRBV6-2 or TRBV6-3 and TRBJ2-2, with 15 bases matching TRBD2. Germline V gives CDR1 MNHEY, CDR2 SVGEGT. Trimming removed 4 bases from V and 5 bases from J; junction bases left unmatched: 14. This CDR3 region has 20 residues. CDR3 amino acids: CASSFPRTSGRAGWTGELFF. CDR3 nucleotides: TGTGCCAGCAGTTTCCCTCGGACTAGCGGGAGGGCCGGTTGGACCGGGGAGCTGTTTTTT.

This clonotype counts as medium-sized. This chain links TRBV20-1 with TRBJ1-5, with D possibly TRBD1 on 5 matching bases. The germline V gene encodes CDR1 DFQATT and CDR2 SNEGSKA (reference sequence). V lost 0 bases to trimming and J lost 0 bases, with 12 bases between them. This CDR3 comprises 16 residues. The CDR3 region has the DNA TGCAGTGCTAGAGATCGCGTTGGGGGTAGCAATCAGCCCCAGCATTTT. Translated, it gives CSARDRVGGSNQPQHF.

This clonotype was seen at least ten times. V and J are TRBV4-3 and TRBJ2-1, with 8 bases that match TRBD2. From germline, CDR1 is LGHNA and CDR2 YSLEER. This CDR3 is 16 amino acids long. With V trimmed by 0 bases and J by 4 bases, 5 bases remained unmatched. CDR3 loop: CASSQDLTGGYNEQFF. CDR3 bases: TGCGCCAGCAGCCAAGATCTGACGGGAGGGTACAATGAGCAGTTCTTC.